This T cell receptor beta chain was documented in a study of identical twins. TCRdb reanalysed the 5' RACE reads using MiXCR and keeps one entry per CDR3 protein. The table has about 190,000 distinct CDR3 sequences, around 15% seen once. Study-wide results and caveats: Some out-of-frame alpha sequences were shared by twins, and these showed excess low generation probability. Where beta out-of-frame sequences were concerned, excess twin sharing was weaker.

From germline, CDR1 is MNHEY and CDR2 SVGAGI. V was pared by 7 bases and J by 5 bases, with 12 bases of the junction left unmatched. This CDR3 contains 15 residues. This clonotype was seen more than once but under ten times. Its antigen is undetermined. A further study also used this sample, focusing on T cells expressing NK-cell markers.

Specimen: CD8+ T cells sorted from blood. The chain joins TRBV6-5 to TRBJ2-5; 8 bases are a match to TRBD2. This TCR was sampled from a woman between 18 and 29 years old in good health. The CDR3 is CASTSREGLVETQYF. The CDR3 DNA reads TGTGCCAGCACCAGCCGGGAGGGCCTGGTGGAGACCCAGTACTTC.